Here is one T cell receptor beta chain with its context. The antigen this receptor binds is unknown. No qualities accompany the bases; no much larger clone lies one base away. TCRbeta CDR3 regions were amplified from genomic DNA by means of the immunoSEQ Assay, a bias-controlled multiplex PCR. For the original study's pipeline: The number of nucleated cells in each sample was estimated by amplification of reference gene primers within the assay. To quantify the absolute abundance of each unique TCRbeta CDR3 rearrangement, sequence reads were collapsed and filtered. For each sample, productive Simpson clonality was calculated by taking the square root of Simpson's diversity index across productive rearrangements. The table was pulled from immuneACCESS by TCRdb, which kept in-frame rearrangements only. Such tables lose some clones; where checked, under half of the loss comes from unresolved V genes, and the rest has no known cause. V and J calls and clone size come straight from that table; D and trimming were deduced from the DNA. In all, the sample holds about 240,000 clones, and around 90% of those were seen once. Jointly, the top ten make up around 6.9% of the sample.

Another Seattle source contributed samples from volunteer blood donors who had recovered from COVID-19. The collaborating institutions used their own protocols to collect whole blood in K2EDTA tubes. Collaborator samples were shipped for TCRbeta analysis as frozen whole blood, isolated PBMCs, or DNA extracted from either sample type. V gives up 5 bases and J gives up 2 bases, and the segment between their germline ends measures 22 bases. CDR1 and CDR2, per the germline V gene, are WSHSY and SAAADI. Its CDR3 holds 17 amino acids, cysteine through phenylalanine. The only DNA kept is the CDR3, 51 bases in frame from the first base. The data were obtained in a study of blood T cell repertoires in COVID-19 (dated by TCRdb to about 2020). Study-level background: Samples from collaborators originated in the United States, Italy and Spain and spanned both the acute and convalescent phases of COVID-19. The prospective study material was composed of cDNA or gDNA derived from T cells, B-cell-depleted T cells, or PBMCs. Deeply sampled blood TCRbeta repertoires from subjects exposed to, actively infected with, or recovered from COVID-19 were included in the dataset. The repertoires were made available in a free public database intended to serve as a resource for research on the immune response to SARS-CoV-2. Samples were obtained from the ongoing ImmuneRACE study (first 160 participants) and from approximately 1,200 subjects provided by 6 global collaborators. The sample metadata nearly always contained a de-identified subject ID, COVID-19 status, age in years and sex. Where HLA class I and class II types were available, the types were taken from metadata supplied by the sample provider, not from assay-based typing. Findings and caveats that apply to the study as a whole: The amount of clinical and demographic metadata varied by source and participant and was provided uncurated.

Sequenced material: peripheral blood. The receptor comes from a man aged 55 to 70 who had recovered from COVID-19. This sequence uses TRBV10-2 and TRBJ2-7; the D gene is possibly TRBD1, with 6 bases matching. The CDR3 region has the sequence CASSNPGVGTGTYEQYF. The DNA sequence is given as TGCGCCAGCAGTAACCCAGGGGTAGGGACGGGCACCTACGAGCAGTACTTC.